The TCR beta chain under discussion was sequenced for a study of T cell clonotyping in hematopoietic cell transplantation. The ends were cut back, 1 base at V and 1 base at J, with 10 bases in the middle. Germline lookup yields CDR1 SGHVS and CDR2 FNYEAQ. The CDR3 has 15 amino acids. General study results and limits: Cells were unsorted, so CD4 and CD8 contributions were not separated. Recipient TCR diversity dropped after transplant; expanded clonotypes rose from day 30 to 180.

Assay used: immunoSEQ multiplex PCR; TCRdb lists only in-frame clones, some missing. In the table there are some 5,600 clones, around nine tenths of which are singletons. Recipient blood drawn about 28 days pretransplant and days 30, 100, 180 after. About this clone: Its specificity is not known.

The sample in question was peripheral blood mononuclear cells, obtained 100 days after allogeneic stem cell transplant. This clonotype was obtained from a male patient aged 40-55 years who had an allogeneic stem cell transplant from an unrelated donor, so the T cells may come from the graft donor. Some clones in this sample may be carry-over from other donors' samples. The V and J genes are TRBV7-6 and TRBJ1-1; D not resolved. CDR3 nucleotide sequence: TGTGCCAGCAGCTTAGGGGTAGGCACGAACACTGAAGCTTTCTTT. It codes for CASSLGVGTNTEAFF.